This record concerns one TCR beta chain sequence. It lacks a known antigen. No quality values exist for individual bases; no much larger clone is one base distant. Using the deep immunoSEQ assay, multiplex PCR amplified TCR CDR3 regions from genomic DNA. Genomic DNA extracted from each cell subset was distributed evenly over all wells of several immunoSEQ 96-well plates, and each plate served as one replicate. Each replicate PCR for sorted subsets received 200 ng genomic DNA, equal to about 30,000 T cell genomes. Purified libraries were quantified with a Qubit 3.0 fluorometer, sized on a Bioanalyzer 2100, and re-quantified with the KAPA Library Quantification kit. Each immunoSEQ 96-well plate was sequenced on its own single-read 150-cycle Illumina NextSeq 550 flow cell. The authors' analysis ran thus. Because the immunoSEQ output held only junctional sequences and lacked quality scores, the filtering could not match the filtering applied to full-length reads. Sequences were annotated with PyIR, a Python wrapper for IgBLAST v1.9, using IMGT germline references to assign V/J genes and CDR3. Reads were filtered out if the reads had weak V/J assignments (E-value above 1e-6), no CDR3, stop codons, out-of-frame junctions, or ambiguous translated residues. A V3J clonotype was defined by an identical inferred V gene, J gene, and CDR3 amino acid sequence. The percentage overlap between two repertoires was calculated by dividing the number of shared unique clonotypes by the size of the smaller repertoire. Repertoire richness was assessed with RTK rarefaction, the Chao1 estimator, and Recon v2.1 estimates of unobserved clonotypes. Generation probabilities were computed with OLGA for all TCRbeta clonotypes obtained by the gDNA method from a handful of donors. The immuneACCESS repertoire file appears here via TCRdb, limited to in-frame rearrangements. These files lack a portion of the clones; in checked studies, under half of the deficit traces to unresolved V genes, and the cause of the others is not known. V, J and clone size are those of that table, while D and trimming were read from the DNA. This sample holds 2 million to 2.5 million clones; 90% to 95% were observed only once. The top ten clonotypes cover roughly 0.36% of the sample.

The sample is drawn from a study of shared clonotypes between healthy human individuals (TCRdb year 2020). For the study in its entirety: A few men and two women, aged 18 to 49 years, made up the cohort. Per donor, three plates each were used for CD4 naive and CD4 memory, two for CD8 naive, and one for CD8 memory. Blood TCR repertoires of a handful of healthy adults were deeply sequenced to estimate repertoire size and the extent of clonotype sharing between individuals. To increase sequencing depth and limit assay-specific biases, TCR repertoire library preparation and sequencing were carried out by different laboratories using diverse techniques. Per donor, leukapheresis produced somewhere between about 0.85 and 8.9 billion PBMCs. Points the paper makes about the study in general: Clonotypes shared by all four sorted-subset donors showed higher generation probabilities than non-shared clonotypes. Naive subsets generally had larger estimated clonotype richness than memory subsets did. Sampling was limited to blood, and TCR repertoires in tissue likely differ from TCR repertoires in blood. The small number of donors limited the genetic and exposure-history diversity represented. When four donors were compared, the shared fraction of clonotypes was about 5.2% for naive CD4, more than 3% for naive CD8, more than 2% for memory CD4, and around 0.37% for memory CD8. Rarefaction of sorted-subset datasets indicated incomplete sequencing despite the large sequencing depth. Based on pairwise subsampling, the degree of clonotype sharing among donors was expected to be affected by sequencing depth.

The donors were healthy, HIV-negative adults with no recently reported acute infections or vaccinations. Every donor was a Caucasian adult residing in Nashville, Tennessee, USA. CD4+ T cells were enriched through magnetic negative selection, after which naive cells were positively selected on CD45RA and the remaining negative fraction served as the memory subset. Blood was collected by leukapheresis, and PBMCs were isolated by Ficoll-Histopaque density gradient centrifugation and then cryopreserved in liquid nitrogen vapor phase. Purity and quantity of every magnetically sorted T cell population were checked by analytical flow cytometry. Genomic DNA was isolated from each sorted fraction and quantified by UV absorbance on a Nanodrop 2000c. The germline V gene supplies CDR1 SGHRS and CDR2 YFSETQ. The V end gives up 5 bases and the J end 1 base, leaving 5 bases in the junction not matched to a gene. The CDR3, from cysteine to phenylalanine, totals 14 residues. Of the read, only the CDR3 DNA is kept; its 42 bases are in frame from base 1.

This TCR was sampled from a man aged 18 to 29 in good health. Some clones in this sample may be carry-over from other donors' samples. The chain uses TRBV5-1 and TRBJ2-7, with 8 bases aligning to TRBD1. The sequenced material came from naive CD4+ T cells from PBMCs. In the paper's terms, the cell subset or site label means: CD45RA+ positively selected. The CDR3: CASRFQGASYEQYF. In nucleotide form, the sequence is TGCGCCAGCAGGTTCCAGGGGGCGTCCTACGAGCAGTACTTC.